The sequence of this T cell receptor beta chain was determined in a study of blood T cell repertoires in COVID-19. Sequencing used immunoSEQ multiplex PCR; TCRdb keeps in-frame clones, though not all of them. The sample has roughly 300,000 clones, roughly 90% seen once. This CDR3 is 15 amino acids long. V lost 10 bases, J lost 2 bases, and 7 bases stayed unmatched. CDR1 and CDR2 from the germline V gene are SNHLY and FYNNEI. This sequence originates from a woman younger than 45 who had recovered from COVID-19. Sequencing was done on a sample of PBMCs or T cells enriched from blood (not recorded which). The rearrangement joins TRBV2 to TRBJ2-2; 10 nucleotides agree with TRBD1. The CDR3 spells CATRTGGGNTGELFF. CDR3 nucleotide sequence: TGTGCCACAAGGACAGGGGGGGGAAACACCGGGGAGCTGTTTTTT.